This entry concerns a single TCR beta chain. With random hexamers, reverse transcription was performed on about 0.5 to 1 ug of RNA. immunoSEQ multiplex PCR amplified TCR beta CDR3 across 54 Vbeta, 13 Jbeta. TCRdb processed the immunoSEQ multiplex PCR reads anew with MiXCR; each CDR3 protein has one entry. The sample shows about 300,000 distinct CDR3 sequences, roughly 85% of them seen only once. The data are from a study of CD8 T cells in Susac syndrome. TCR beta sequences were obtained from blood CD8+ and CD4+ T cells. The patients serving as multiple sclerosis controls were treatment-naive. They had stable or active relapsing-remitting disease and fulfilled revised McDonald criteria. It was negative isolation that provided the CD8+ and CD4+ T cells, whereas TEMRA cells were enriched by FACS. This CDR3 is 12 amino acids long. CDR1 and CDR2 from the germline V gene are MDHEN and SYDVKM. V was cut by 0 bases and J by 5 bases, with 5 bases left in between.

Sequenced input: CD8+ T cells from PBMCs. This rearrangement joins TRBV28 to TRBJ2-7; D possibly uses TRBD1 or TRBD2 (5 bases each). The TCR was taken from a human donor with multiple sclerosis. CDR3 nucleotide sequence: TGTGCCAGCAGTTTATGGGGGGACGAGCAGTACTTC. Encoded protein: CASSLWGDEQYF.